This T cell receptor beta chain was sequenced for a study of control samples from healthy donors and cancer patients (dated by TCRdb to about 2020). The germline V gene (reference sequence) supplies CDR1 LGHDT and CDR2 YNNKEL. Unmatched junction bases come to 7, with V trimmed by 0 bases and J by 9 bases. Including the terminal cysteine and phenylalanine, the CDR3 comprises 15 residues. Only the CDR3 portion is preserved as DNA: 45 bases, with reading frame beginning at the first base. Concerning this clone itself: The clone's antigen remains unknown. No per-base quality is available; no much larger clone lies one base away.

The library relied on the immunoSEQ multiplex PCR assay. This is the immuneACCESS table as TCRdb keeps it, with only in-frame sequences that have V and J called. A part of the clones is gone; compared with another copy, unresolved V genes explain less than half, and the rest is unexplained. A total of 150,000 or so clones appear in this sample, 91% of them only once. About 7.1% of the sample is in the top ten clones. This sequence uses TRBV3-1 (or the pseudogene TRBV3-2) and TRBJ2-1, with 8 central nucleotides matching TRBD2. The TCR sequence derives from a man in his late teens or twenties in good health. Sequencing input: blood. CDR3 protein: CASSQEVSRGAEQFF. The nucleotide sequence reads as follows: TGTGCCAGCAGCCAAGAAGTATCGCGGGGGGCTGAGCAGTTCTTC.